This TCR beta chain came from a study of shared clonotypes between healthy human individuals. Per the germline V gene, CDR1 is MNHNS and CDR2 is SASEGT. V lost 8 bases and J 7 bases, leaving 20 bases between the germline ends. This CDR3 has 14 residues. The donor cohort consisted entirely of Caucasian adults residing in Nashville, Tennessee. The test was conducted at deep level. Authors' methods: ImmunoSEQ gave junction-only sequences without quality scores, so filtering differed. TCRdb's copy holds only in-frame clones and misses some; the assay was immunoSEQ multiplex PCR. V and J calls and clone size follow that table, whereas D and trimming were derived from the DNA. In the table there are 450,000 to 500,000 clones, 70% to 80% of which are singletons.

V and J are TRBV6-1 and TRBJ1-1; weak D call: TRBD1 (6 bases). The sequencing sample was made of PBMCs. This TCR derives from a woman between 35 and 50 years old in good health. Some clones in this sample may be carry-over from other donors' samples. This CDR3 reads CASLPSGGRDEAFF. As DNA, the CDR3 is TGTGCCAGCCTACCCTCGGGGGGCCGGGATGAAGCTTTCTTT.